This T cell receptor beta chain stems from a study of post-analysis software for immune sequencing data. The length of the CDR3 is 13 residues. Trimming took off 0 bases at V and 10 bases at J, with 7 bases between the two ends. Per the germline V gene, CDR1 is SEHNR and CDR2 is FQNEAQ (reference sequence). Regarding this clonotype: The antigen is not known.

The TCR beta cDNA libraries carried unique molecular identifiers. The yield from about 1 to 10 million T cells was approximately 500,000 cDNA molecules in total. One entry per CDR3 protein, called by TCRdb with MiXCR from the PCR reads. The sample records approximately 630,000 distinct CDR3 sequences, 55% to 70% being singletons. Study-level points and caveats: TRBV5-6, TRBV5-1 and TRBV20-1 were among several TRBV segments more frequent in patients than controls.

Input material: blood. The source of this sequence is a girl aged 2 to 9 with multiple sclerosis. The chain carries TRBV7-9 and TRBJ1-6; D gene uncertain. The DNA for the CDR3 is TGTGCCAGCAGCTTAGCGGGCCGATCACCCCTCCACTTT. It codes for CASSLAGRSPLHF. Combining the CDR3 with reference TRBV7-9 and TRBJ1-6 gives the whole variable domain DTGVSQNPRHKITKRGQNVTFRCDPISEHNRLYWYRQTLGQGPEFLTYFQNEAQLEKSRLLSDRFSAERPKGSFSTLEIQRTEQGDSAMYLCASSLAGRSPLHFGNGTRLTVT.